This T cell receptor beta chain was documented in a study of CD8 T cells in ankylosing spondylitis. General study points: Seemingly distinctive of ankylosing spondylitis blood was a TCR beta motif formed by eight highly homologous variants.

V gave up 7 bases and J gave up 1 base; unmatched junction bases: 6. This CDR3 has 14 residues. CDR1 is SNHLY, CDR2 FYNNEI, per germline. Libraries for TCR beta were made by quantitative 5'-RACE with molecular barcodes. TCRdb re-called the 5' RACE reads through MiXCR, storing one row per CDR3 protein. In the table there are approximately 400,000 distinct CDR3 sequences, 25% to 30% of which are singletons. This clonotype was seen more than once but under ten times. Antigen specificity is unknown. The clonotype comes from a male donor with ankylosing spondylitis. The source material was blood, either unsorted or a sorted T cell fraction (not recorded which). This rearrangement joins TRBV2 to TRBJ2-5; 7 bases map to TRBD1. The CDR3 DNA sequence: TGTGCCAGCAACAGGGGTCGGGGCCAAGAGACCCAGTACTTC. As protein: CASNRGRGQETQYF.